A single sample is the source of the 15 T cell receptor beta chains below, sequenced in a study of blood T cell repertoires in COVID-19. Only in-frame clones appear in the TCRdb table, and some are missing; sequencing was by immunoSEQ multiplex PCR. The sample carries about 98,000 clones, approximately 90% recorded once. Sequencing was done on a sample of peripheral blood. The receptor set was obtained from a man between 65 and 80 years old with acute or convalescent COVID-19.

This sequence joins TRBV7-6 and TRBJ1-1; TRBD1 agrees at 8 bases. CDR1 is SGHVS and CDR2 is FNYEAQ in the germline V gene. V was clipped by 2 bases and J by 1 base; unmatched bases: 3. The length of the CDR3 is 15 residues. The CDR3 DNA is TGTGCCAGCAGCTTAATGGGACAGGAGAACACTGAAGCTTTCTTT. This translates into CASSLMGQENTEAFF.

This CDR3 is CATAWASGYTF. The CDR3 bases are TGTGCCACCGCGTGGGCCTCTGGCTACACCTTC. The V gene is TRBV7-9, the J gene TRBJ1-2; no reliable D call. V gave up 10 bases and J gave up 7 bases, with 13 bases separating them. The CDR3 has 11 amino acids. CDR1 is SEHNR and CDR2 is FQNEAQ in the germline V gene (reference sequence).

The chain is built from TRBV5-6 and TRBJ1-4, with a possible D match to TRBD1 (6 bases). Germline loops: CDR1 SGHDT, CDR2 YYEEEE. The V and J ends lost 4 bases and 4 bases respectively, with 11 bases between them. The CDR3 runs to 14 residues. The CDR3 DNA follows: TGTGCCAGCAGCCCGCAGGGGTTTAATGAAAAACTGTTTTTT. Protein product: CASSPQGFNEKLFF.

The rearrangement uses TRBV7-6 and TRBJ2-5, with 10 positions matching TRBD1. V lost 5 bases to trimming and J lost 5 bases; unmatched junction nucleotides: 11. The germline V gene encodes CDR1 SGHVS and CDR2 FNYEAQ. This CDR3 comprises 16 residues. CDR3 bases: TGTGCCAGCAGCCGGCAACGACAGGGGGCGCGGGAGACCCAGTACTTC. It yields the protein CASSRQRQGARETQYF.

This sequence joins TRBV15 and TRBJ2-5; 9 nucleotides line up with TRBD2. Unmatched junction bases numbered 10, after V lost 1 base and J lost 1 base. Germline V gene data show CDR1 as LNHNV and CDR2 as YYDKDF (reference sequence). The CDR3 is 18 amino acids. The CDR3 reads CATSRVISRGGLQETQYF. CDR3 coding DNA: TGTGCCACCAGCAGAGTTATCTCGCGGGGGGGCCTCCAAGAGACCCAGTACTTC.

The V call is TRBV5-1, the J call TRBJ2-1; 10 bases match TRBD2. V gave up 4 bases and J gave up 6 bases; unmatched junction bases: 10. CDR1 is SGHRS, CDR2 YFSETQ, per germline. The CDR3 is 16 amino acids. CDR3 in amino acids: CASSPGLAIPLNEQFF. CDR3 coding DNA: TGCGCCAGCAGCCCGGGACTAGCGATTCCCCTCAATGAGCAGTTCTTC.

The chain employs TRBV7-6 and TRBJ2-5, with D possibly being TRBD2 (6 bases). The CDR3 has 17 residues. V lost 5 bases, J lost 3 bases, and 22 bases lay in between. The germline gives CDR1 SGHVS, CDR2 FNYEAQ. The CDR3: CASSIIPPGGSEETQYF. Here the CDR3 DNA reads TGTGCCAGCAGCATTATCCCTCCCGGGGGTTCGGAAGAGACCCAGTACTTC. Full variable domain (missing parts from reference TRBV7-6 and TRBJ2-5): GAGVSQSPRYKVTKRGQDVALRCDPISGHVSLYWYRQALGQGPEFLTYFNYEAQQDKSGLPNDRFSAERPEGSISTLTIQRTEQRDSAMYRCASSIIPPGGSEETQYFGPGTRLLVL.

The chain has TRBV6-5 and TRBJ2-7; TRBD1 matches 7 bases. The CDR3 loop spans 14 amino acids. From germline, CDR1 is MNHEY and CDR2 SVGAGI. V shed 7 bases, J shed 6 bases, and the junction held 12 bases outside the gene matches. In nucleotides, the CDR3 is TGTGCCAGCAAATCCCATCTGACAGGGACCGAGCAGTACGTC. Amino acids: CASKSHLTGTEQYV.

The V call is TRBV5-6, the J call TRBJ1-6, with 8 bases fitting TRBD1. From germline, CDR1 is SGHDT and CDR2 YYEEEE. The CDR3 runs 17 residues. The J segment lost 4 bases and the V segment lost 2 bases, leaving 8 bases of the junction unmatched. The DNA of the CDR3 is TGTGCCAGCAGCTTCAGGACAGGGAACGTTTATAATTCACCCCTCCACTTT. This gives the protein CASSFRTGNVYNSPLHF.

This clone was seen only a few times. The gene calls are TRBV6-2 or TRBV6-3 and TRBJ2-2, with 10 positions matching TRBD2. The CDR3 totals 17 residues. V shed 2 bases and J 2 bases; nucleotides not matched to a gene: 5. Germline loops: CDR1 MNHEY, CDR2 SVGEGT. The CDR3 reads CASSYGQRGGNTGELFF. The DNA for the CDR3 is TGTGCCAGCAGTTACGGTCAGCGGGGGGGCAACACCGGGGAGCTGTTTTTT.

This rearrangement joins TRBV19 to TRBJ1-2; D possibly corresponds to TRBD1 (6 bases). The V gene's germline CDR1 is LNHDA and CDR2 SQIVND (reference sequence). V was trimmed by 3 bases and J by 2 bases, leaving 10 bases between them. The CDR3 is 14 amino acids. The CDR3 reads CASSIGQMNYGYTF. Here the CDR3 DNA reads TGTGCCAGTAGTATCGGACAGATGAACTATGGCTACACCTTC.

The chain couples TRBV10-3 to TRBJ1-6; the match to TRBD1 covers 8 bases. The germline CDR1 and CDR2 sequences are ENHRY and SYGVKD. This CDR3 has 15 residues. V was pared by 7 bases and J by 7 bases, with 9 bases of the junction left unmatched. Here the CDR3 DNA reads TGTGCCATCACCCCCGAGGACAGGGTCAATTCACCCCTCCACTTT. Its translation is CAITPEDRVNSPLHF.

The V and J genes are TRBV6-1 and TRBJ2-2; D may be TRBD2 (7 bases). V was clipped by 2 bases and J by 6 bases, with 13 bases between them. The CDR3 length is 15 residues. Germline V gene sequence: CDR1 MNHNS, CDR2 SASEGT. CDR3: CASSELRGGSGELFF. The DNA for the CDR3 is TGTGCCAGCAGTGAACTGAGGGGGGGCTCCGGGGAGCTGTTTTTT.

V gene TRBV5-1 combines with J gene TRBJ1-6, with 10 bases that match TRBD1. Trimming took 4 bases from V and 5 from J; bases not matched to a gene: 3. The CDR3 contains 15 residues. CDR1 is SGHRS and CDR2 is YFSETQ in the germline V gene. CDR3 loop: CASSPTGGNNSPLHF. CDR3 nucleotide sequence: TGCGCCAGCAGCCCGACAGGGGGCAATAATTCACCCCTCCACTTT.

This clone came up a few times. V gene TRBV7-9 combines with J gene TRBJ2-5; weak D call: TRBD1 (5 bases). The CDR3 is made up of 14 amino acids. The V gene lost 1 base and the J gene lost 6 bases, with 12 bases spanning the gap. Germline CDR1 reads SEHNR; CDR2 reads FQNEAQ (reference sequence). The CDR3 region is CASSLVQAGKTQYF. The CDR3 coding sequence is TGTGCCAGCAGCTTAGTTCAGGCAGGGAAGACCCAGTACTTC. The whole variable domain, remainder taken from reference TRBV7-9 and TRBJ2-5, is DTGVSQNPRHKITKRGQNVTFRCDPISEHNRLYWYRQTLGQGPEFLTYFQNEAQLEKSRLLSDRFSAERPKGSFSTLEIQRTEQGDSAMYLCASSLVQAGKTQYFGPGTRLLVL.